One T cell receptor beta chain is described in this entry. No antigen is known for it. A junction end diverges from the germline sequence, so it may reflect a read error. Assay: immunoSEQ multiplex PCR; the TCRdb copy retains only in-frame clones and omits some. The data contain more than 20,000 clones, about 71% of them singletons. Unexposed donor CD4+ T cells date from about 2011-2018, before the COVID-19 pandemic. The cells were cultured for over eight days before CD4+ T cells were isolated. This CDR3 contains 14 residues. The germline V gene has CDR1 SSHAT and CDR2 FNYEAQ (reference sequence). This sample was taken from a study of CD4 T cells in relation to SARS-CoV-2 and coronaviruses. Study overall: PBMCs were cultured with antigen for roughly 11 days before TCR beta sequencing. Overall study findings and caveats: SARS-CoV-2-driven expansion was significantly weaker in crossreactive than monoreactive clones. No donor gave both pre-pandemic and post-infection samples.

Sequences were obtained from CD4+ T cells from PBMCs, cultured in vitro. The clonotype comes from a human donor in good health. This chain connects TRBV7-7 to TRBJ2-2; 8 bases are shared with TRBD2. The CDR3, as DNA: TGTGCTAGCAGCTTAACTAGCGGCACCGGGGAGCTGTTTTTT. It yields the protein CASSLTSGTGELFF.